The text below deals with one TCR beta chain. Its antigen is currently unknown. Both 60 Vbeta primers and 13 Jbeta primers went into the PCR. The repertoire was sequenced with immunoSEQ multiplex PCR; TCRdb's copy has only in-frame clones and lacks some. The sample spans under 200,000 clones; the ten largest clones claim roughly 2%. The data belong to a study of cytomegalovirus exposure and HLA in healthy donors. Study-level background: A previous analysis identified approximately 110 million unique TCR beta sequences derived from approximately 190 million T cells.

Study-wide points: Associated with cytomegalovirus, according to the listing, were about 160 TCR beta chains. Beyond CMV serostatus, there was no information to go on about immune exposure. The number of N-insertions in an Asian-associated ancestry cluster was reportedly below the roughly 670-donor mean in a later analysis.

The specimen was PBMCs. The sequence derives from a man between 25 and 39 years old in good health and CMV-seronegative.

The CDR3, as DNA: TGTGCCAGCAGTTTAAGGCCAGGGGAGAACAATGAGCAGTTCTTC. Encoded protein: CASSLRPGENNEQFF. The chain is built from TRBV27 and TRBJ2-1, with D possibly TRBD1 on 6 matching bases. Germline V gives CDR1 MNHEY, CDR2 SMNVEV (reference sequence). CDR3 length: 15 amino acids. The V and J ends lost 2 bases and 5 bases respectively, with 13 bases between them.